This entry lists 20 T cell receptor beta chains sequenced from one sample in a study of T cell responses to AZD1222 COVID-19 vaccine. The method was immunoSEQ multiplex PCR; TCRdb's version includes in-frame clones alone and lacks a portion of them. This sample has about 210,000 clones, with around 94% found just once. This sample comprised peripheral blood, obtained 28 days after the second dose of the MenACWY control vaccine. These TCRs come from an adult who received the MenACWY meningococcal vaccine as a control.

Of note for this clone: This sample includes further DNA sequences coding for the same CDR3. The gene calls are TRBV12-3 or TRBV12-4 and TRBJ1-2; weak D call: TRBD1 (6 bases). This CDR3 spans 13 amino acids. V was pared by 6 bases and J by 8 bases, with 16 bases between. CDR3 protein: CASSAGTGYGYTF. The CDR3 coding sequence is TGTGCCAGCAGCGCAGGAACAGGGTACGGCTACACCTTC.

The chain joins TRBV6-5 to TRBJ2-3; 11 nucleotides agree with TRBD2. Per the germline V gene, CDR1 is MNHEY and CDR2 is SVGAGI. J lost 1 base, V lost 6 bases, and 3 bases had no gene match. The CDR3 is made up of 15 amino acids. The CDR3 DNA sequence: TGTGCCAGCAGGCTACTAGCGGGGGGCACAGATACGCAGTATTTT. It yields the protein CASRLLAGGTDTQYF.

This clone showed up just once. The rearrangement links TRBV7-6 to TRBJ2-7; D remains ambiguous. Germline V gives CDR1 SGHVS, CDR2 FNYEAQ. The CDR3 consists of 13 residues. V lost 5 bases, J lost 2 bases, and 10 bases lay in between. In nucleotides, the CDR3 is TGTGCCAGCAGCGAGACGGCTACCTACGAGCAGTACTTC. Translating it yields CASSETATYEQYF.

This chain connects TRBV28 to TRBJ1-1; no clear D gene. V lost 5 bases and J 0 bases, leaving 13 bases between the germline ends. The CDR3 extends over 15 amino acids. CDR1 MDHEN and CDR2 SYDVKM come from the germline V gene. The DNA for the CDR3 is TGTGCCAGCAGTCCAGCGGCAGGCCTGAACACTGAAGCTTTCTTT. Amino acid sequence: CASSPAAGLNTEAFF.

In this sample, this clone turned up once. V is TRBV24-1 and J is TRBJ1-2, with 7 bases aligning to TRBD1. V lost 2 bases to trimming and J lost 4 bases; unmatched junction nucleotides: 3. CDR3 size: 14 residues. The germline V gene has CDR1 KGHDR and CDR2 SFDVKD. The CDR3 protein is CATSDSGQTYGYTF. DNA of the CDR3: TGTGCCACCAGTGATTCGGGACAGACCTATGGCTACACCTTC.

The sample holds one count of this clone. The chain combines TRBV6-4 with TRBJ2-2; D might be TRBD2 (6 bases). The CDR3 runs 16 residues. Germline V lookup: CDR1 MRHNA, CDR2 SNTAGT. Trimming cost V 3 bases and J 0 bases, with 11 bases left between them. In nucleotides, the CDR3 is TGTGCCAGCAGTGAGTATGCGGGGACGAACACCGGGGAGCTGTTTTTT. This encodes CASSEYAGTNTGELFF.

In nucleotides, the CDR3 is TGTGCCAGTAGGACTATATCGAACTATGGCTACACCTTC. Translating gives CASRTISNYGYTF. V and J are TRBV19 and TRBJ1-2; D unresolved. Germline V gives CDR1 LNHDA, CDR2 SQIVND (reference sequence). This CDR3 has 13 residues. The V and J ends lost 6 bases and 2 bases respectively, with 10 bases between them.

The chain couples TRBV30 to TRBJ1-1; D remains ambiguous. Germline CDR1 GTSNPN, CDR2 SVGIG (reference sequence). This CDR3 has 13 amino acids. V lost 2 bases to trimming and J lost 0 bases, with 7 bases between them. The CDR3 reads CAWSRSVNTEAFF. The CDR3 DNA follows: TGTGCCTGGAGTCGTTCTGTGAACACTGAAGCTTTCTTT.

The chain has TRBV19 and TRBJ1-5; 8 nucleotides align to TRBD1. The CDR3 sequence is 16 residues long. Germline V lookup: CDR1 LNHDA, CDR2 SQIVND (reference sequence). V shed 1 base, J shed 11 bases, and the junction held 13 bases outside the gene matches. CDR3 protein: CASSIGQGAGVGSQHF. The CDR3, as DNA: TGTGCCAGTAGTATAGGTCAGGGGGCTGGCGTCGGGTCCCAGCATTTT.

The chain has TRBV5-1 and TRBJ1-1; 7 bases map to TRBD1. After removal of 4 bases from V and 4 bases from J, the junction contained 4 bases not matched to a gene. CDR1 is SGHRS and CDR2 is YFSETQ in the germline V gene. The CDR3 spans 13 residues. CDR3 residues: CASSQGQSTEAFF. CDR3 DNA: TGCGCCAGCAGCCAGGGACAGTCCACTGAAGCTTTCTTT.

The chain links TRBV6-5 to TRBJ2-1; perhaps TRBD2 as D (5 bases). The germline V gene encodes CDR1 MNHEY and CDR2 SVGAGI. V lost 2 bases, J lost 9 bases, and 5 bases lay in between. This CDR3 is 11 amino acids long. The CDR3 bases are TGTGCCAGCAGTTACGGGAGTGAGCAGTTCTTC. Amino acid sequence: CASSYGSEQFF.

The V call is TRBV6-5, the J call TRBJ1-3; D is ambiguous. This CDR3 spans 13 amino acids. Germline CDR1 MNHEY, CDR2 SVGAGI. The ends were cut back, 10 bases at V and 0 bases at J, with 10 bases in the middle. The CDR3 reads CATQDLSGNTIYF. The CDR3 nucleotides read TGTGCCACCCAGGACCTCTCTGGAAACACCATATATTTT.

The rearrangement uses TRBV7-2 and TRBJ2-1, with D uncertain. Germline V CDR1 and CDR2: SGHTA, FQGNSA. Deletions cut 1 base from V and 2 bases from J, with 9 bases between. There are 15 residues in the CDR3. The CDR3 protein is CASSLVVGTYNEQFF. The DNA for the CDR3 is TGTGCCAGCAGCTTAGTTGTAGGCACCTACAATGAGCAGTTCTTC.

The chain is built from TRBV6-5 and TRBJ1-2; D uncertain. The CDR3 consists of 13 residues. V lost 0 bases to trimming and J lost 10 bases, with 12 bases between them. Per germline, CDR1 MNHEY and CDR2 SVGAGI. CDR3 sequence reads: CASSYSISFDYTF. Here the CDR3 DNA reads TGTGCCAGCAGTTACTCGATCTCGTTCGACTACACCTTC.

The chain is built from TRBV2 and TRBJ2-1; TRBD2 is a possible D gene (6 bases). This CDR3 has 15 residues. Germline loops: CDR1 SNHLY, CDR2 FYNNEI. The V end lost 8 bases, the J end lost 1 base, and 15 bases lay between the germline ends. In DNA form, the CDR3 reads TGTGCCAGCCGGGGACTCGTGGGTTCCTACAATGAGCAGTTCTTC. It is translated as CASRGLVGSYNEQFF.

This chain links TRBV2 with TRBJ2-7; D not certain. Trimming cost V 3 bases and J 3 bases, with 6 bases left between them. Germline CDR1 reads SNHLY; CDR2 reads FYNNEI. The CDR3 is made up of 12 amino acids. The CDR3 DNA reads as TGTGCCAGCAGTGATACCCGCTACGAGCAGTACTTC. Translated, it gives CASSDTRYEQYF. Full variable domain (rest looked up from reference TRBV2 and TRBJ2-7): EPEVTQTPSHQVTQMGQEVILRCVPISNHLYFYWYRQILGQKVEFLVSFYNNEISEKSEIFDDQFSVERPDGSNFTLKIRSTKLEDSAMYFCASSDTRYEQYFGPGTRLTVT.

The rearrangement uses TRBV11-1 and TRBJ2-5; 7 positions agree with TRBD2. Germline V CDR1 and CDR2: SGHAT, FQDESV (reference sequence). Germline trimming cut 5 bases from V and 5 bases from J; bases unmatched to any gene: 14. This CDR3 spans 16 amino acids. The CDR3 sequence: CASSGHQRGGSETQYF. As DNA, the CDR3 is TGTGCCAGCAGCGGGCATCAGCGGGGAGGGTCGGAGACCCAGTACTTC.

This rearrangement joins TRBV25-1 to TRBJ2-5; a possible D gene is TRBD2 (6 bases). V lost 1 base to trimming and J lost 5 bases, with 17 bases between them. The CDR3 length is 16 residues. Germline V gene data show CDR1 as MGHDK and CDR2 as SYGVNS. The CDR3 here is CASSEFVAGQLETQYF. CDR3 bases: TGTGCCAGCAGTGAATTCGTGGCGGGGCAGTTGGAGACCCAGTACTTC.

This chain links TRBV7-2 with TRBJ1-3; D is ambiguous. The CDR3 contains 16 residues. Germline assignment: CDR1 SGHTA and CDR2 FQGNSA. V was pared by 5 bases and J by 0 bases, with 14 bases between. CDR3 DNA sequence: TGTGCCAGCAGCCACTCCGCGACGGACTCTGGAAACACCATATATTTT. As protein: CASSHSATDSGNTIYF.

The V call is TRBV7-3, the J call TRBJ1-1, with no clear D. The length of the CDR3 is 13 residues. Germline-derived CDR1 and CDR2 are SGHTA and FQGTGA. Trimming left V 5 bases short and J 1 base short, with 8 bases between. CDR3 amino acids: CASSLRRNTEAFF. The CDR3 nucleotides read TGTGCCAGCAGCCTTCGAAGGAACACTGAAGCTTTCTTT. The full variable domain, in which reference TRBV7-3 and TRBJ1-1 provide the parts outside the CDR3, is GAGVSQTPSNKVTEKGKYVELRCDPISGHTALYWYRQSLGQGPEFLIYFQGTGAADDSGLPNDRFFAVRPEGSVSTLKIQRTERGDSAVYLCASSLRRNTEAFFGQGTRLTVV.